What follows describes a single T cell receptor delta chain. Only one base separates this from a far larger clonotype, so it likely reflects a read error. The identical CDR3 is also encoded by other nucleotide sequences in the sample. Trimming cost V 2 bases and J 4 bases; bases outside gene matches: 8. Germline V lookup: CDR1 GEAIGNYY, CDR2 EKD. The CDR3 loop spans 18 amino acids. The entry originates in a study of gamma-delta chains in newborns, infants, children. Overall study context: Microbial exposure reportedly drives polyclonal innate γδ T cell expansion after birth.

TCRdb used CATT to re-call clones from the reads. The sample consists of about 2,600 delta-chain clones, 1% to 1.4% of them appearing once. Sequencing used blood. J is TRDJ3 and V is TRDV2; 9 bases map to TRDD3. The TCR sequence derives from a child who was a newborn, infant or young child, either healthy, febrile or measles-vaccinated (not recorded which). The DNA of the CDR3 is TGTGCCTGTGACATACTGGGGGAGAGCTCATGGGACACCCGACAGATGTTTTTC. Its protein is CACDILGESSWDTRQMFF.